This T cell receptor beta chain was sequenced in a study of PD-1 blockade in mismatch repair-deficient tumors. Study-level information: All were previously treated, progressing patients with some twelve mismatch repair-deficient cancer types.

Every patient had mismatch repair deficiency by PCR or immunohistochemistry. TCRs were sequenced from a few patients responding to pembrolizumab. Clones were sequenced by immunoSEQ multiplex PCR, and TCRdb holds only the in-frame ones, with some missing. The data contain roughly 79,000 clones, approximately 81% of them singletons. General study results and limits: Rapid post-treatment expansion, then contraction, generally preceding radiologic response, marked tumor-resident clones.

As concerns this clone: The antigen remains unidentified.

The CDR3 runs to 14 residues. Trimming removed 6 bases at V and 6 bases at J, with 18 bases between. The germline V gene encodes CDR1 MNHEY and CDR2 SMNVEV (reference sequence). The source material was peripheral blood, sampled 44 weeks after starting pembrolizumab. The chain links TRBV27 to TRBJ2-7; D could derive from TRBD1 or TRBD2 (5 bases each). The TCR was taken from an adult with mismatch repair-deficient cancer. CDR3 amino acids: CASSLVSGAGEQYF. The CDR3 region has the DNA TGTGCCAGCAGCTTAGTTTCTGGGGCGGGCGAGCAGTACTTC.